The present TCR beta chain was sequenced within a study of control samples from healthy donors and cancer patients (dated by TCRdb to 2020 to 2021). A remark on this clone: The antigen it binds to is not known. No base-level quality is on record; no much larger clone is a single base apart.

Library preparation employed the immunoSEQ multiplex PCR assay. Imported from immuneACCESS, the table was reduced by TCRdb to in-frame sequences with V and J called. These copies leave out some clones; in studies compared against another copy, an unresolved V gene accounts for under half, and the cause of the remainder is not known. This sample is represented by 100,000 to 150,000 clones; more than 70% of them were singletons. Jointly, the top ten make up 2.9% of the sample. The germline V gene (reference sequence) supplies CDR1 LGHDT and CDR2 YNNKEL. From the cysteine through the phenylalanine, the CDR3 covers 14 amino acids. The sequence is cut down to CDR3 DNA, 42 bases in frame from base 1. V lost 3 bases and J lost 4 bases; the stretch between them is 12 bases long.

The receptor was derived from a man in his sixties in good health. The chain couples TRBV3-1 (or the pseudogene TRBV3-2) to TRBJ1-2, with the D gene uncertain. The sequencing input was blood. The CDR3 loop reads CASSHLRGTYGYTF. The sequenced DNA: TGTGCCAGCAGCCACCTACGGGGAACCTATGGCTACACCTTC.